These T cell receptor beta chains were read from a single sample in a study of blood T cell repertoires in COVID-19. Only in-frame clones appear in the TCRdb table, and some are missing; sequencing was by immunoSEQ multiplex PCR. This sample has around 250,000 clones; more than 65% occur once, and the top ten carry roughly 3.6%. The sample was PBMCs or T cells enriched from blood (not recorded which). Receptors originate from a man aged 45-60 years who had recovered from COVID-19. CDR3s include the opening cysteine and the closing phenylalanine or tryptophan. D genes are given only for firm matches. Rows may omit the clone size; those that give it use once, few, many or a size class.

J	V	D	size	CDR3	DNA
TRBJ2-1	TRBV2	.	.	CASSGQAAYNEQFF	TGTGCCAGCAGTGGACAGGCGGCCTACAATGAGCAGTTCTTC
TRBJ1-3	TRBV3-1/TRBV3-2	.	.	CASSRGSSSGNTIYF	TGTGCCAGCAGCCGAGGGTCGAGCTCTGGAAACACCATATATTTT
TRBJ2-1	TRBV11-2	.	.	CASSLVVTDGSNEQFF	TGTGCCAGCAGCTTAGTCGTGACAGACGGTTCGAATGAGCAGTTCTTC
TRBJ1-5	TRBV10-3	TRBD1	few	CAISAGGTSDQPQHF	TGTGCCATCAGTGCAGGGGGGACTTCCGATCAGCCCCAGCATTTT
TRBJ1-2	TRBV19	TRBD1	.	CASSIRTGVLWYGYTF	TGTGCCAGTAGTATAAGGACAGGGGTCCTTTGGTATGGCTACACCTTC
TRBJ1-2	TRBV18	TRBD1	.	CASSLMDRDYGYTF	TGTGCCAGCTCTCTCATGGACAGGGACTATGGCTACACCTTC
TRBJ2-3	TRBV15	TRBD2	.	CATSRDLNGGASDTQYF	TGTGCCACCAGCAGAGATCTTAACGGGGGGGCCTCAGATACGCAGTATTTT
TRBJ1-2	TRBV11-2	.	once	CASSLVEGGDDGYTF	TGTGCCAGCAGCTTAGTTGAAGGGGGGGACGATGGCTACACCTTC
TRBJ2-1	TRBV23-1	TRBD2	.	CASSQHVKLAEYNEQFF	TGCGCCAGCAGTCAACACGTGAAACTAGCGGAGTACAATGAGCAGTTCTTC
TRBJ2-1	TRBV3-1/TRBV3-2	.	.	CASSQDTRSYNEQFF	TGTGCCAGCAGCCAAGATACGAGGTCGTACAATGAGCAGTTCTTC
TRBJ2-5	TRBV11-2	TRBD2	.	CASSLGGLAGGREETQYF	TGTGCCAGCAGCTTAGGAGGGCTAGCGGGGGGCCGGGAGGAGACCCAGTACTTC
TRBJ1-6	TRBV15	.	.	CATSRDQGVQGNNSPLHF	TGTGCCACCAGCAGAGATCAAGGGGTACAGGGAAACAATTCACCCCTCCACTTT
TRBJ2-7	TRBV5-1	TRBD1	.	CASSPGAPGQAERSYEQYF	TGCGCCAGCAGCCCGGGGGCCCCGGGACAGGCGGAGAGGTCCTACGAGCAGTACTTC
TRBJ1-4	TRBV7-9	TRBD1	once	CASSMTGTNEKLFF	TGTGCCAGCAGCATGACAGGGACTAATGAAAAACTGTTTTTT
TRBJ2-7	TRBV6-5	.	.	CASSQGMSEQYF	TGTGCCAGCAGCCAGGGAATGAGCGAGCAGTACTTC
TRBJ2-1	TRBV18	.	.	CASSPSPAGAIDNEQFF	TGTGCCAGCTCCCCCTCGCCGGCAGGGGCTATCGACAATGAGCAGTTCTTC
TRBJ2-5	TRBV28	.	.	CATTRGRQETQYF	TGTGCCACCACCCGCGGCCGACAAGAGACCCAGTACTTC